These T cell receptor beta chains were read from a single sample in a study of blood T cell repertoires in COVID-19. The table came from immunoSEQ multiplex PCR; TCRdb's copy has only in-frame clones and leaves some out. The sample consists of under 250,000 clones, 80% to 85% of them appearing once. Sequencing was done on a sample of peripheral blood. These receptors were obtained from a middle-aged man with active or convalescent COVID-19. The CDR3 runs from the conserved cysteine through the conserved F or W. D genes are given only for firm matches. Expanded clones get a size class; other rows say once, few or many, or leave the size out.

TRBJ1-2,.,.,TRBV28,TGTGCCAGCAGTTTAAGTCGGCTGGGGGCAGGGGTGGGCTATGGCTACACCTTC,CASSLSRLGAGVGYGYTF
TRBJ2-5,TRBD1,.,TRBV7-9,TGTGCCAGCAGCTTAGAAAGGGGGCGCGTCGGAGAGACCCAGTACTTC,CASSLERGRVGETQYF
TRBJ2-7,.,.,TRBV19,TGTGCCGTGCAGGCCGATTCCTCCTACGAGCAGTACTTC,CAVQADSSYEQYF
TRBJ1-2,.,.,TRBV3-1/TRBV3-2,TGTGCCAGCAGCCAAGGCAGGGTGGCTGGCTACACCTTC,CASSQGRVAGYTF
TRBJ1-5,.,few,TRBV6-6,TGTGCCAGCAGTTACTCTACCGAGAACAATCAGCCCCAGCATTTT,CASSYSTENNQPQHF
TRBJ2-4,TRBD2,.,TRBV6-2/TRBV6-3,TGTGCCAGCAGTTACTCCGTTTCGACTAGCGGGTGGAGCCTAGCCAAAAACATTCAGTACTTC,CASSYSVSTSGWSLAKNIQYF
TRBJ2-1,.,.,TRBV21-1,TGTGCCAGCAGCCCAGAGGACAGGTTTAATGAGCAGTTCTTC,CASSPEDRFNEQFF
TRBJ1-3,.,few,TRBV6-5,TGTGCCAGCAGTTACTCTGAGCCTGGAAACACCATATATTTT,CASSYSEPGNTIYF
TRBJ2-7,.,once,TRBV5-6,TGTGCCAGCAGCCACACACACCAGGGCGGAAGGCAGGCCTACGAGCAGTACTTC,CASSHTHQGGRQAYEQYF
TRBJ1-5,.,.,TRBV7-2,TGTGCCAGCAGCTTAGGGGGCCAGCCCCAGCATTTT,CASSLGGQPQHF
TRBJ2-1,TRBD2,few,TRBV19,TGTGCCAGTAGTATAGTCCCCACTAGCGGGGGTGTGTTCTTC,CASSIVPTSGGVFF
TRBJ2-1,TRBD2,.,TRBV3-1/TRBV3-2,TGTGCCAGCAGCCAAGGGGTGCTAGCGGGCCCCTACAATGAGCAGTTCTTC,CASSQGVLAGPYNEQFF
TRBJ1-5,.,.,TRBV6-1,TGTGCCAGCAGTGAAGCCCCGGGGGGGCAGCCCCAGCATTTT,CASSEAPGGQPQHF
TRBJ2-4,.,few,TRBV30,TGTGCCTGGAGTGGTACGGTAGCCAAAAACATTCAGTACTTC,CAWSGTVAKNIQYF
TRBJ1-4,.,.,TRBV7-7,TGTGCCAGCAGCAAGGGGCTTTCGGGAGGGGATGAAAAACTGTTTTTT,CASSKGLSGGDEKLFF
TRBJ2-2,TRBD1,few,TRBV19,TGTGCCAGTAACGGGCGGACAGGGAACACCGGGGAGCTGTTTTTT,CASNGRTGNTGELFF
TRBJ2-1,.,.,TRBV7-9,TGTGCCAGCAGCTTAGGGAGCGGTAGCTCCTACAATGAGCAGTTCTTC,CASSLGSGSSYNEQFF
TRBJ2-3,TRBD1,once,TRBV4-2,TGTGCCAGCAGCCAAGGAGGTGGACAGGGGACAGATACGCAGTATTTT,CASSQGGGQGTDTQYF
TRBJ2-3,.,once,TRBV7-3,TGTGCCAGCAGCTTAGGTCCGGGATACACAGATACGCAGTATTTT,CASSLGPGYTDTQYF
TRBJ2-3,TRBD2,.,TRBV9,TGTGCCAGCAGCCCCCATGCGGGGGGGTACGATACGCAGTATTTT,CASSPHAGGYDTQYF
TRBJ1-2,TRBD1,.,TRBV4-1,TGCGCCAGCAGCCAGGCGGCGACAGGGAGCGACTATGGCTACACCTTC,CASSQAATGSDYGYTF
TRBJ2-5,.,once,TRBV11-1,TGTGCCAGCAGCTTGGGGCTCCAAGAGACCCAGTACTTC,CASSLGLQETQYF
TRBJ2-5,TRBD1,.,TRBV6-5,TGTGCCAGCAGTTCTTTACAGGGGAGAGAGACCCAGTACTTC,CASSSLQGRETQYF
TRBJ1-4,TRBD1,.,TRBV28,TGTGCCAGCAGTTTAGCGACAGGGGTAGGCGAAAAACTGTTTTTT,CASSLATGVGEKLFF
TRBJ1-1,.,.,TRBV12-3/TRBV12-4,TGTGCCAGCATCAGGACATATAACACTGAAGCTTTCTTT,CASIRTYNTEAFF
TRBJ2-2,.,once,TRBV9,TGTGCCAGCAGCGTAGATAGTTTCACCGGGGAGCTGTTTTTT,CASSVDSFTGELFF
TRBJ1-1,.,.,TRBV5-1,TGCGCCAGCAGCCCTACAGGGACCCGGGAAGCTTTCTTT,CASSPTGTREAFF
TRBJ2-3,TRBD2,once,TRBV9,TGTGCCAGCAGCGCCCCCCTAGCGGGGGGCCGGGGCACAGATACGCAGTATTTT,CASSAPLAGGRGTDTQYF
TRBJ2-2,.,.,TRBV7-3,TGTGCCAGCAGCTCCCAGGGCGGGGTAGAGACCGGGGAGCTGTTTTTT,CASSSQGGVETGELFF
TRBJ2-1,.,.,TRBV20-1,TGCAGTGCTAGTCAGGGGAACAATGAGCAGTTCTTC,CSASQGNNEQFF
TRBJ2-2,.,.,TRBV30,TGTGCCCGCGCGCGAGGGGGAGACACCGGGGAGCTGTTTTTT,CARARGGDTGELFF
TRBJ2-3,TRBD2,.,TRBV6-4,TGTGCCAGCCCGACTAGCTTAAGGGGAAAGGCACATACGCAGTATTTT,CASPTSLRGKAHTQYF
TRBJ2-7,.,few,TRBV6-2/TRBV6-3,TGTGCCAGCAGTTACGACGACAGGCTTCCCTACGAGCAGTACTTC,CASSYDDRLPYEQYF
TRBJ2-1,.,.,TRBV13,TGTGCCAGCAGACGGGGGGCATACAATGAGCAGTTCTTC,CASRRGAYNEQFF
TRBJ2-3,.,.,TRBV21-1,TGTGCCAGCAGCAAAGAGTTTGGGGAGCGGGGGGGCGCAGATACGCAGTATTTT,CASSKEFGERGGADTQYF
TRBJ2-5,TRBD2,once,TRBV6-5,TGTGCCAGCAGCCGCTCTAGCGGCCAAGAGACCCAGTACTTC,CASSRSSGQETQYF
TRBJ2-7,.,once,TRBV6-4,TGTGCCCCGACACGGGACTGGAAGTACGAGCAGTACTTC,CAPTRDWKYEQYF
TRBJ1-6,.,.,TRBV6-4,TGTGCCAGCAGCCCCGCCGGGACTTTCTTATCACCCCTCCACTTT,CASSPAGTFLSPLHF
TRBJ1-4,.,.,TRBV30,TGTGCCTGGAGTCGGGGGGCCCTTAATGAAAAACTGTTTTTT,CAWSRGALNEKLFF
TRBJ1-5,.,.,TRBV28,TGTGCCAGCAGCTCACCGTGGGGGGGCGCCAGCAATCAGCCCCAGCATTTT,CASSSPWGGASNQPQHF
TRBJ2-7,TRBD2,.,TRBV5-4,TGTGCCAGCAGCTCCCCTCTTAGCGGGGGGGCCATCGAGCAGTACTTC,CASSSPLSGGAIEQYF
TRBJ2-5,TRBD2,.,TRBV20-1,TGCAGTGCTAGTCCTCTAGCGGGGGGGCCGGAGACCCAGTACTTC,CSASPLAGGPETQYF
TRBJ1-2,.,few,TRBV30,TGTGCCTGGAGCGCGGGATATGGCTACACCTTC,CAWSAGYGYTF
TRBJ1-3,.,.,TRBV24-1,TGTGCCACCAGTGATGGAGCTGGAAACACCATATATTTT,CATSDGAGNTIYF
TRBJ2-3,TRBD2,.,TRBV19,TGTGCCAGTAGCTTCGGACTAGCGGGGGCTCTCTGGGGGGGCACAGATACGCAGTATTTT,CASSFGLAGALWGGTDTQYF
TRBJ1-4,TRBD1,.,TRBV5-1,TGCGCCAGCAGCCCAAACAGGGGGATTAATGAAAAACTGTTTTTT,CASSPNRGINEKLFF
TRBJ2-2,TRBD1,.,TRBV7-8,TGTGCCAGCAGCTTGGCAGGGGGCCACACCGGGGAGCTGTTTTTT,CASSLAGGHTGELFF
TRBJ1-5,.,many,TRBV15,TGTGCCACCAGCAGAGTAGTCCCCCGGGGGGATCAGCCCCAGCATTTT,CATSRVVPRGDQPQHF
TRBJ1-5,TRBD1,.,TRBV19,TGTGCCAGTAGTATAGTTCGTTGGGGACAGGGGGTCCTTAGCAATCAGCCCCAGCATTTT,CASSIVRWGQGVLSNQPQHF